This is a list of T cell receptor beta chains from one sample in a study of shared clonotypes between healthy human individuals. The data were produced by immunoSEQ multiplex PCR, yet TCRdb's version contains in-frame clones alone and is incomplete. The table has around 2,000,000 clones, about 95% seen once. The sequenced material came from naive CD8+ T cells sorted from blood. All receptors derive from a man aged 18 to 30 in good health. Each CDR3 is given with its conserved first and last residue. A D gene is named only where the DNA matches it firmly. Some rows mark clone size as missing; the rest say once, few, many or name a class of expanded clone.

CDR3	DNA	size	V	D	J
CASSVGQGKNTGELFF	TGTGCCAGCAGCGTAGGACAGGGGAAGAACACCGGGGAGCTGTTTTTT	.	TRBV9	TRBD1	TRBJ2-2
CASSPTASGGLSTDTQYF	TGCGCCAGCAGCCCGACGGCTAGCGGGGGACTAAGCACAGATACGCAGTATTTT	.	TRBV5-1	TRBD2	TRBJ2-3
CASSPTSSYEQYF	TGTGCCAGCTCACCAACTAGCTCCTACGAGCAGTACTTC	.	TRBV18	.	TRBJ2-7
CASSQDRGRDNYGYTF	TGTGCCAGCAGCCAGGACAGGGGGCGGGATAACTATGGCTACACCTTC	once	TRBV7-9	TRBD1	TRBJ1-2
CASRYTVSTEAFF	TGTGCCAGCAGGTATACAGTGAGCACTGAAGCTTTCTTT	.	TRBV5-6	.	TRBJ1-1
CATSSLRGDGNTIYF	TGTGCCACCAGCAGTTTAAGGGGGGATGGAAACACCATATATTTT	.	TRBV15	.	TRBJ1-3
CARGGASSTDTQYF	TGTGCCAGAGGGGGGGCGTCTAGCACAGATACGCAGTATTTT	once	TRBV6-5	.	TRBJ2-3
CASSKAWTHVNSPLHF	TGTGCCAGCAGCAAAGCGTGGACACATGTCAATTCACCCCTCCACTTT	.	TRBV21-1	.	TRBJ1-6
CASSRDGRETQYF	TGTGCCAGCAGCCGGGACGGGCGGGAGACCCAGTACTTC	.	TRBV11-3	.	TRBJ2-5
CASSLGPGLADLWIDEQFF	TGTGCCAGCAGCTTAGGGCCGGGACTAGCGGACCTATGGATCGATGAGCAGTTCTTC	.	TRBV7-2	TRBD2	TRBJ2-1
CASSARGVNQPQHF	TGTGCCAGCAGTGCACGGGGGGTCAATCAGCCCCAGCATTTT	once	TRBV28	.	TRBJ1-5
CASSITGELFF	TGTGCCAGCAGCATTACGGGGGAGCTGTTTTTT	.	TRBV6-1	.	TRBJ2-2
CASSSTSYEQYF	TGTGCCAGCAGCTCCACCTCCTACGAGCAGTACTTC	.	TRBV5-6	.	TRBJ2-7
CASSLSGQGFYEQYF	TGTGCCAGCAGCCTATCAGGACAGGGATTCTACGAGCAGTACTTC	.	TRBV27	TRBD1	TRBJ2-7
CASSTGTETYEQYF	TGCGCCAGCAGTACCGGGACAGAGACCTACGAGCAGTACTTC	.	TRBV10-2	TRBD1	TRBJ2-7
CASSQEAVTGDYGYTF	TGTGCCAGCAGCCAAGAAGCTGTGACGGGAGACTATGGCTACACCTTC	once	TRBV14	.	TRBJ1-2
CASCPGGTGYEQYF	TGTGCCAGCTGCCCCGGAGGAACCGGATACGAGCAGTACTTC	once	TRBV28	.	TRBJ2-7
CASSEGWGANYGYTF	TGTGCCAGCAGTGAAGGTTGGGGGGCTAACTATGGCTACACCTTC	once	TRBV6-1	.	TRBJ1-2
CASSLFSATQETQYF	TGTGCCAGCAGCTTATTCTCGGCCACCCAAGAGACCCAGTACTTC	.	TRBV7-9	.	TRBJ2-5